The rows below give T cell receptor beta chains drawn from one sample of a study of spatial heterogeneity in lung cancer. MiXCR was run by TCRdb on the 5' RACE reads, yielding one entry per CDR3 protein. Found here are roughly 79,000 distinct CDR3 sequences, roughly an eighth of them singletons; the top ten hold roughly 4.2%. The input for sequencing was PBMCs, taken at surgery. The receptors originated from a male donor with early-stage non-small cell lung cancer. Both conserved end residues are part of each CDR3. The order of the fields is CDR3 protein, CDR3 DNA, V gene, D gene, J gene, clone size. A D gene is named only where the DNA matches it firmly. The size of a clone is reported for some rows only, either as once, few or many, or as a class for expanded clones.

CDR3 protein: CASSIGTKETQYF; CDR3 DNA: TGTGCCAGTAGTATCGGCACGAAGGAGACCCAGTACTTC; V gene: TRBV19; D gene: NA; J gene: TRBJ2-5; clone size: few
CDR3 protein: CSARDNRETQYF; CDR3 DNA: TGCAGTGCTAGAGACAACAGAGAGACCCAGTACTTC; V gene: TRBV20-1; D gene: NA; J gene: TRBJ2-5; clone size: few
CDR3 protein: CASLSGSVYNEQFF; CDR3 DNA: TGTGCCAGCCTTTCCGGTAGCGTATACAATGAGCAGTTCTTC; V gene: TRBV7-9; D gene: NA; J gene: TRBJ2-1; clone size: few
CDR3 protein: CSTEGTPGDYGYTF; CDR3 DNA: TGCAGCACCGAAGGGACCCCGGGAGACTATGGCTACACCTTC; V gene: TRBV29-1; D gene: NA; J gene: TRBJ1-2; clone size: few
CDR3 protein: CASSIRGAQYF; CDR3 DNA: TGTGCCAGCAGTATTAGGGGGGCGCAGTACTTC; V gene: TRBV27; D gene: NA; J gene: TRBJ2-7; clone size: few
CDR3 protein: CSASRGDRGHEQYF; CDR3 DNA: TGCAGTGCTAGCCGGGGGGACAGGGGTCACGAGCAGTACTTC; V gene: TRBV20-1; D gene: TRBD1; J gene: TRBJ2-7; clone size: few
CDR3 protein: CASSETSGTLYEQYF; CDR3 DNA: TGTGCCAGCAGCGAGACTAGCGGAACGTTATACGAGCAGTACTTC; V gene: TRBV7-9; D gene: TRBD2; J gene: TRBJ2-7; clone size: NA
CDR3 protein: CASSLTGSDTEAFF; CDR3 DNA: TGCGCCAGCAGCTTGACAGGGTCGGACACTGAAGCTTTCTTT; V gene: TRBV5-1; D gene: NA; J gene: TRBJ1-1; clone size: few
CDR3 protein: CASSLDLFSTDTQYF; CDR3 DNA: TGCGCCAGCAGCTTGGACCTTTTCTCCACAGATACGCAGTATTTT; V gene: TRBV5-1; D gene: NA; J gene: TRBJ2-3; clone size: NA
CDR3 protein: CASRLRETGDMQYF; CDR3 DNA: TGTGCCAGCAGACTGCGGGAGACCGGAGATATGCAGTATTTT; V gene: TRBV5-6; D gene: TRBD2; J gene: TRBJ2-3; clone size: NA
CDR3 protein: CASGGTDTYEQYF; CDR3 DNA: TGTGCCAGCGGGGGGACGGACACCTACGAGCAGTACTTC; V gene: TRBV27; D gene: NA; J gene: TRBJ2-7; clone size: NA
CDR3 protein: CASSKGSTGANVLTF; CDR3 DNA: TGTGCCAGTAGTAAGGGTTCTACTGGGGCCAACGTCCTGACTTTC; V gene: TRBV19; D gene: NA; J gene: TRBJ2-6; clone size: few
CDR3 protein: CSALDNSQPQHF; CDR3 DNA: TGCAGTGCCCTCGACAACAGTCAGCCCCAGCATTTT; V gene: TRBV20-1; D gene: NA; J gene: TRBJ1-5; clone size: NA
CDR3 protein: CASSISGTGASYEQYF; CDR3 DNA: TGTGCCAGCAGTATCTCCGGGACAGGGGCATCCTACGAGCAGTACTTC; V gene: TRBV12-3/TRBV12-4; D gene: TRBD1; J gene: TRBJ2-7; clone size: NA
CDR3 protein: CASSFDANTIYF; CDR3 DNA: TGTGCCAGCAGCTTTGATGCGAACACCATATATTTT; V gene: TRBV7-6; D gene: NA; J gene: TRBJ1-3; clone size: NA
CDR3 protein: CASSSDISNQPQHF; CDR3 DNA: TGTGCCAGCAGCTCCGACATAAGCAATCAGCCCCAGCATTTT; V gene: TRBV7-2; D gene: NA; J gene: TRBJ1-5; clone size: NA
CDR3 protein: CASSDQISEAFF; CDR3 DNA: TGTGCCAGCAGTGATCAGATTTCAGAAGCTTTCTTT; V gene: TRBV6-1; D gene: NA; J gene: TRBJ1-1; clone size: many
CDR3 protein: CASSSQGRTEAFF; CDR3 DNA: TGTGCCAGTAGTAGCCAGGGTAGAACTGAAGCTTTCTTT; V gene: TRBV19; D gene: NA; J gene: TRBJ1-1; clone size: few
CDR3 protein: CASSLLGNEQFF; CDR3 DNA: TGTGCCAGCAGCCTCCTGGGAAATGAGCAGTTCTTC; V gene: TRBV9; D gene: NA; J gene: TRBJ2-1; clone size: many
CDR3 protein: CSVGGGTGELFF; CDR3 DNA: TGCAGCGTTGGAGGGGGCACCGGGGAGCTGTTTTTT; V gene: TRBV29-1; D gene: NA; J gene: TRBJ2-2; clone size: many
CDR3 protein: CSASWDSDGYTF; CDR3 DNA: TGCAGTGCTAGCTGGGACAGTGATGGCTACACCTTC; V gene: TRBV20-1; D gene: TRBD1; J gene: TRBJ1-2; clone size: few
CDR3 protein: CASSEYGQGYGYTF; CDR3 DNA: TGTGCCAGCAGTGAATACGGACAGGGTTATGGCTACACCTTC; V gene: TRBV2; D gene: TRBD1; J gene: TRBJ1-2; clone size: NA
CDR3 protein: CASSFGQAGELFF; CDR3 DNA: TGTGCCAGCAGCTTTGGACAGGCCGGGGAGCTGTTTTTT; V gene: TRBV11-3; D gene: TRBD1; J gene: TRBJ2-2; clone size: few
CDR3 protein: CASSERNTGELFF; CDR3 DNA: TGCGCCAGCAGTGAGAGGAACACCGGGGAGCTGTTTTTT; V gene: TRBV10-2; D gene: NA; J gene: TRBJ2-2; clone size: many
CDR3 protein: CASTTAGHRLPTGELFF; CDR3 DNA: TGTGCCAGCACCACTGCCGGGCACCGACTTCCCACCGGGGAGCTGTTTTTT; V gene: TRBV11-2; D gene: NA; J gene: TRBJ2-2; clone size: NA
CDR3 protein: CASSARTGGDVGWGTDTQYF; CDR3 DNA: TGTGCCAGCAGCGCCCGGACAGGGGGCGATGTAGGCTGGGGCACAGATACGCAGTATTTT; V gene: TRBV11-3; D gene: TRBD1; J gene: TRBJ2-3; clone size: few
CDR3 protein: CASSPRQGNTGELFF; CDR3 DNA: TGTGCCAGCTCACCGCGACAGGGGAACACCGGGGAGCTGTTTTTT; V gene: TRBV18; D gene: TRBD1; J gene: TRBJ2-2; clone size: few
CDR3 protein: CASSLAGEGEQFF; CDR3 DNA: TGCGCCAGCAGCTTGGCAGGCGAAGGTGAGCAGTTCTTC; V gene: TRBV5-1; D gene: NA; J gene: TRBJ2-1; clone size: many
CDR3 protein: CSALNSGDTQYF; CDR3 DNA: TGCAGTGCTCTAAACTCGGGAGATACGCAGTATTTT; V gene: TRBV20-1; D gene: NA; J gene: TRBJ2-3; clone size: few
CDR3 protein: CASSAGQGVYNEQFF; CDR3 DNA: TGTGCCAGCAGTGCGGGACAGGGGGTCTACAATGAGCAGTTCTTC; V gene: TRBV2; D gene: TRBD1; J gene: TRBJ2-1; clone size: NA
CDR3 protein: CSALGQHLNTEAFF; CDR3 DNA: TGCAGCGCACTGGGACAGCACCTGAACACTGAAGCTTTCTTT; V gene: TRBV29-1; D gene: TRBD1; J gene: TRBJ1-1; clone size: NA
CDR3 protein: CASSWGGASNQPQHF; CDR3 DNA: TGCGCCAGCAGCTGGGGAGGGGCGAGCAATCAGCCCCAGCATTTT; V gene: TRBV5-1; D gene: NA; J gene: TRBJ1-5; clone size: many
CDR3 protein: CASSLGGRRKKLFF; CDR3 DNA: TGTGCCAGCAGCTTGGGTGGACGGAGGAAAAAACTGTTTTTT; V gene: TRBV11-1; D gene: NA; J gene: TRBJ1-4; clone size: NA
CDR3 protein: CASSGGWGLNTEAFF; CDR3 DNA: TGTGCCAGCAGCGGGGGTTGGGGGTTGAACACTGAAGCTTTCTTT; V gene: TRBV5-4; D gene: NA; J gene: TRBJ1-1; clone size: NA
CDR3 protein: CSAMRRLDQETQYF; CDR3 DNA: TGCAGTGCTATGCGGAGACTAGACCAAGAGACCCAGTACTTC; V gene: TRBV20-1; D gene: NA; J gene: TRBJ2-5; clone size: many
CDR3 protein: CASSQPLTGGTEAFF; CDR3 DNA: TGTGCCAGCAGCCAACCCCTAACAGGGGGCACTGAAGCTTTCTTT; V gene: TRBV3-1; D gene: TRBD1; J gene: TRBJ1-1; clone size: NA
CDR3 protein: CAISESTSYEQYF; CDR3 DNA: TGTGCCATCAGTGAGTCAACTAGCTACGAGCAGTACTTC; V gene: TRBV10-3; D gene: NA; J gene: TRBJ2-7; clone size: few
CDR3 protein: CASSEGVSYEQYF; CDR3 DNA: TGTGCCAGCAGTGAGGGAGTTTCCTACGAGCAGTACTTC; V gene: TRBV6-1; D gene: NA; J gene: TRBJ2-7; clone size: many
CDR3 protein: CASSSLAGDAYEQYF; CDR3 DNA: TGTGCCAGCAGCTCCTTAGCGGGAGACGCCTACGAGCAGTACTTC; V gene: TRBV7-9; D gene: TRBD2; J gene: TRBJ2-7; clone size: few
CDR3 protein: CASSPTGSSYNSPLHF; CDR3 DNA: TGTGCCAGCAGCCCTACGGGGAGCTCCTATAATTCACCCCTCCACTTT; V gene: TRBV7-9; D gene: NA; J gene: TRBJ1-6; clone size: many
CDR3 protein: CASSRTSGRYEQYF; CDR3 DNA: TGCGCCAGCAGCCGGACTAGCGGGCGCTACGAGCAGTACTTC; V gene: TRBV5-1; D gene: TRBD2; J gene: TRBJ2-7; clone size: NA
CDR3 protein: CASSPGPSDYEQFF; CDR3 DNA: TGTGCCAGCAGCCCCGGGCCCTCAGACTATGAGCAGTTCTTC; V gene: TRBV12-3/TRBV12-4; D gene: NA; J gene: TRBJ2-1; clone size: few
CDR3 protein: CASSLRQGPMNQPQHF; CDR3 DNA: TGTGCCAGCTCACTACGACAGGGGCCTATGAATCAGCCCCAGCATTTT; V gene: TRBV18; D gene: TRBD1; J gene: TRBJ1-5; clone size: NA
CDR3 protein: CASSLGGPYNEQFF; CDR3 DNA: TGTGCCAGCTCCTTGGGGGGGCCCTACAATGAGCAGTTCTTC; V gene: TRBV6-4; D gene: NA; J gene: TRBJ2-1; clone size: few
CDR3 protein: CASSLGSDTTIYF; CDR3 DNA: TGTGCCAGCAGCTTAGGGTCGGATACCACCATATATTTT; V gene: TRBV7-7; D gene: NA; J gene: TRBJ1-3; clone size: NA